The source of this TCR beta chain is a study of PD-1 blockade in classical Hodgkin lymphoma. The table came from immunoSEQ multiplex PCR; TCRdb's copy has only in-frame clones and leaves some out. This sample has about 61,000 clones, with roughly nine tenths found just once. Regarding this clone: Its target is unknown.

The patients all showed relapse after autologous stem cell transplantation, while their brentuximab vedotin exposure varied. Study results and caveats: In newly diagnosed patients, baseline TCR diversity was reportedly below that of healthy donors. Before treatment, complete responders showed about the same diversity as newly diagnosed patients. By cycle point C4D1, TCR diversity had risen significantly in CD4+ cells (but not CD8+ cells).

The CDR3 spans 11 residues. Germline V gene lookup returns CDR1 DFQATT and CDR2 SNEGSKA (reference sequence). Between the trimmed V and J ends, which lost 4 bases and 4 bases, there was a span of 7 bases. This specimen consisted of peripheral blood mononuclear cells (PBMCs), obtained at baseline. The gene calls are TRBV20-1 and TRBJ1-1; no definite D call. The receptor was isolated from a human donor with classical Hodgkin lymphoma. In DNA form, the CDR3 reads TGCAGTGCTAAGCTTATCACTGAAGCTTTCTTT. The encoded protein is CSAKLITEAFF.